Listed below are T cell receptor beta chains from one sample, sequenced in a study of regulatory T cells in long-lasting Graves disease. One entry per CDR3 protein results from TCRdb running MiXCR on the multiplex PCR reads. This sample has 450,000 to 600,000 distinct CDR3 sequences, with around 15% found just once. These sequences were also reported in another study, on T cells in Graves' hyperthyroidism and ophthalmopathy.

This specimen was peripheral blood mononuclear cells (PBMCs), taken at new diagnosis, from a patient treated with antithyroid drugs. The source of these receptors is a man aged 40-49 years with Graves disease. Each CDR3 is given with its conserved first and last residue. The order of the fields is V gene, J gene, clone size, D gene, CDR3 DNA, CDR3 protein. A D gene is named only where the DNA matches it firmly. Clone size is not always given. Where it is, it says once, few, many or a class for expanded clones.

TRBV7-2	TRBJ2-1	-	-	TGTGCCAGCAGCTTAATGTTAGTCTCCTACAATGAGCAGTTCTTC	CASSLMLVSYNEQFF
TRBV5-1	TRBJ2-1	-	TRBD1	TGCGCCAGCAGCTTGGTTGCGGGACAGGGACTGGTATGGTTCTTC	CASSLVAGQGLVWFF
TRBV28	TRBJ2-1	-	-	TGTGCCAGCAGTTTATTTGGACCGAGCTCCTACAATGAGCAGTTCTTC	CASSLFGPSSYNEQFF
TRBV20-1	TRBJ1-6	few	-	TGCAGTGCTAGAGAAGGGCCCGGTTCACCCCTCCACTTT	CSAREGPGSPLHF
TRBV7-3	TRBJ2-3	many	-	TGTGCCAGCAGCTTATCGCGGGACAATACAGATACGCAGTATTTT	CASSLSRDNTDTQYF
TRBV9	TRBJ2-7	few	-	TGTGCCAGCAGCGTAGCTACAACGGGCGAGCAGTACTTC	CASSVATTGEQYF
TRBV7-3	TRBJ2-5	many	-	TGTGCCAGCAGCTTAAATGCAGGGGTCCAAGAGACCCAGTACTTC	CASSLNAGVQETQYF
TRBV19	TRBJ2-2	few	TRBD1	TGTGCCAGTAGGCCGGGACAGGCGGGTCCCGGGGAGCTGTTTTTT	CASRPGQAGPGELFF
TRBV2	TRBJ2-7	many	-	TGTGCCAGCGAACGGCTACTTCGGGAGCAGTACTTC	CASERLLREQYF
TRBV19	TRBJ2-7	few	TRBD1	TGTGCCAGTAGTATAACACCGGGACAGGCCCCCTACGAGCAGTACTTC	CASSITPGQAPYEQYF
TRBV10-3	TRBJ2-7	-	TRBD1	TGTGCCATCCAAGTGAGGGGGCCCCTCTACGAGCAGTACTTC	CAIQVRGPLYEQYF
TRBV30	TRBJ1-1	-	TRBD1	TGTGCCTGGAGTGGGACAGGGGTTACTGAAGCTTTCTTT	CAWSGTGVTEAFF
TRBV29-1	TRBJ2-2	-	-	TGCAGCGTTGAAGATCACTCTACAGGGCTTTCCGGGGAGCTGTTTTTT	CSVEDHSTGLSGELFF
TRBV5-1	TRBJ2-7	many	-	TGTGCCAGCAGCCTTAGTCCGGGCCCCTACGAGCAGTACTTC	CASSLSPGPYEQYF
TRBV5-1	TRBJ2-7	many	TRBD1	TGCGCCAGTAGACAGGGGGGTAGGAACGAGCAGTACTTC	CASRQGGRNEQYF
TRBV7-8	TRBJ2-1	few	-	TGTGCCAGCCAAATAGGCATGGGCTTTCGATTCTTC	CASQIGMGFRFF
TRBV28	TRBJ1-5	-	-	TGTGCCAGCAGTCTCCGGGACCTTAGCAATCAGCCCCAGCATTTT	CASSLRDLSNQPQHF
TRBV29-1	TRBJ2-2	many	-	TGCAGCGTTCAATCGGGAGCGAACACCGGGGAGCTGTTTTTT	CSVQSGANTGELFF
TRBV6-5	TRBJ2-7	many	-	TGTGCCAGCAGTTACTCGAGGTCCAGCTCCTACGAGCAGTACTTC	CASSYSRSSSYEQYF
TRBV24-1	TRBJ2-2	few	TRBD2	TGTGCCACCAGTGAGACTAGCGGAACGAACACCGGGGAGCTGTTTTTT	CATSETSGTNTGELFF
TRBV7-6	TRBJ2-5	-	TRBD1	TGTGCCAGCAGCTTCAACAGGGGGATTCAAGAGACCCAGTACTTC	CASSFNRGIQETQYF
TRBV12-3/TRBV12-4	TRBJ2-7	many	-	TGTGCCAGCAGGGAGGGTGGTGGCATAGCACGTCCCCACGAGCAGTACTTC	CASREGGGIARPHEQYF
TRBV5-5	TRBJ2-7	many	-	TGTGCCAGCAGCTTGGAGTTGGGTAACTACGAGCAGTACTTC	CASSLELGNYEQYF
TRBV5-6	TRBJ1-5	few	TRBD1	TGTGCCAGCAGCTACGGGACAGGGAATCAGCCCCAGCATTTT	CASSYGTGNQPQHF
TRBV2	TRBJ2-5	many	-	TGTGCCAGCAGCGGGACACACCAAGAGACCCAGTACTTC	CASSGTHQETQYF
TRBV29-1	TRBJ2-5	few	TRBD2	TGCAGCGTTGCACGAGCGGGAGGGAATCAAGAGACCCAGTACTTC	CSVARAGGNQETQYF
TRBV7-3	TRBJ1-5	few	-	TGTGCCAGCAGCTTAACCCCGACCCAGCCCCAGCATTTT	CASSLTPTQPQHF
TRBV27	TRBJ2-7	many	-	TGTGCCAGCAGTCCACCAGGGGGGTTCGAGCAGTACTTC	CASSPPGGFEQYF
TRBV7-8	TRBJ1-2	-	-	TGTGCCAGCAGCTTTTCCGGGACCGATAACTATGGCTACACCTTC	CASSFSGTDNYGYTF
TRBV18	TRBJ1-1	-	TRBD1	TGTGCCAGCTCCCGAACAGGGACAGCAATGAACACTGAAGCTTTCTTT	CASSRTGTAMNTEAFF
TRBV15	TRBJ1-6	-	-	TGTGCCACCAGCAGAGAAGCCGATAATTCACCCCTCCACTTT	CATSREADNSPLHF
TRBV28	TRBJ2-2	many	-	TGTGCCAGCAGAGATCCGAACACCGGGGAGCTGTTTTTT	CASRDPNTGELFF
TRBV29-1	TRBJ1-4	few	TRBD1	TGCAGCGTCCGACAGGGGGTAAAACTGTTTTTT	CSVRQGVKLFF
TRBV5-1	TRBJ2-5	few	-	TGCGCCAGCAGCTTTTGGGGGGTGTACCAAGAGACCCAGTACTTC	CASSFWGVYQETQYF
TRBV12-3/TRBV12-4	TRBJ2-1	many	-	TGTGCCAGCAGTTTGCGGAGGGAAAACTACAATGAGCAGTTCTTC	CASSLRRENYNEQFF
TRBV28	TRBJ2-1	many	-	TGTGCCAGCAGTCTCCCCCACTTGGATGAGCAGTTCTTC	CASSLPHLDEQFF
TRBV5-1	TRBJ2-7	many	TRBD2	TGCGCCAGCAGCAATCGACTAGCGGGGGAGCAGTACTTC	CASSNRLAGEQYF
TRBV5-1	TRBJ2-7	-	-	TGCGCCAGCAGCTTCGAGGGTTTCTACGAGCAGTACTTC	CASSFEGFYEQYF
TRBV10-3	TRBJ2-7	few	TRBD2	TGTGCCATCAGCGGGACTAGCGGGAGGGAGGGCGAGCAGTACTTC	CAISGTSGREGEQYF
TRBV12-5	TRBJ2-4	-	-	TGTGCTAGTGGTTCATTCCAGGGGCTGGCCAAAAACATTCAGTACTTC	CASGSFQGLAKNIQYF
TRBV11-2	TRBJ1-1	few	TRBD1	TGTGCCAGCAGCCGGACAGGGGGCGCGGGGGGTGGGGCTTTCTTT	CASSRTGGAGGGAFF
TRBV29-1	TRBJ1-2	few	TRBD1	TGCAGCGTTATCCTAGGACAGGGGAGTACGTATGGCTACACCTTC	CSVILGQGSTYGYTF
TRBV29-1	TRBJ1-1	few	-	TGCAGCGTTGACGTAGAAGCTTTCTTT	CSVDVEAFF